This TCR beta chain was recovered during a study of blood T cell repertoires in COVID-19 (dated by TCRdb to the early 2020s). Study-level background: The collaborator samples originated in the United States, Italy and Spain and spanned the acute and convalescent phases of COVID-19. The dataset comprised deeply sampled blood TCRbeta repertoires from subjects exposed to, actively infected with, or recovered from COVID-19. The repertoires were released in a freely available public database meant as a resource for research on the immune response to SARS-CoV-2. Sample metadata almost always included a de-identified subject ID, COVID-19 status, age in years and sex. Where available, HLA class I and class II types were obtained from metadata supplied by the sample provider rather than from assay-based typing. The material from the prospective study consisted of cDNA or gDNA derived from T cells, B-cell-depleted T cells, or PBMCs. The samples were drawn from two sources: the first 160 participants of the ongoing ImmuneRACE study, and about 1,300 subjects contributed by 6 global collaborators. The paper's findings and limits, for the study overall: Clinical and demographic metadata were provided uncurated, with the amount varying by source and participant.

TCRbeta CDR3 regions were amplified from genomic DNA by means of the immunoSEQ Assay, a bias-controlled multiplex PCR. As for the original processing: The number of nucleated cells in each sample was estimated by amplification of reference gene primers within the assay. Sequence reads were collapsed and filtered to measure the absolute abundance of every unique TCRbeta CDR3 rearrangement. For each sample, productive Simpson clonality was calculated by taking the square root of Simpson's diversity index across productive rearrangements. This is the immuneACCESS table as TCRdb keeps it, with only in-frame sequences that have V and J called. A part of the clones is gone; compared with another copy, unresolved V genes explain less than half, and the rest is unexplained. V and J calls and clone size follow that table, whereas D and trimming were derived from the DNA. A total of 300,000 to 400,000 clones appear in this sample, around 90% of them only once. Approximately 5% of the sample comes from the top ten.

In the case of this clone: What this receptor recognizes is not known. No base quality values were provided; no much bigger clone lies one nucleotide off.

The CDR3 covers 18 residues, taking in both the cysteine and the phenylalanine. The retained sequence is limited to the CDR3, 54 bases, with the frame set at the first base. A distance of 16 bases separates the germline ends of V and J, which lose 0 bases and 1 base respectively. According to the germline V gene, CDR1 reads LGHNA and CDR2 reads YNFKEQ. Enrolling through a virtual design, the prospective study's participants ranged in age from roughly 18 to 100 years and lived across 20 to 25 United States geographic areas. Cohort assignment in the prospective study relied on participant-reported clinical history from a screening survey and a study questionnaire. For ImmuneRACE Cohort 3, a participant was defined as recovered based on two consecutive negative NP/OP PCR tests, clearance by a healthcare professional, or resolution of symptoms. In the prospective study, mobile phlebotomists collected whole blood, serum and a nasopharyngeal or oropharyngeal swab from each participant. Participants in the prospective study had the option to provide additional blood draws and questionnaires over a roughly 2-month period. Before DNA extraction, blood samples from the prospective study were shipped at room temperature or frozen.

This TCR was sampled from a man in his sixties who had recovered from COVID-19. Specimen: PBMCs or T cells enriched from blood (not recorded which). The chain employs TRBV4-2 and TRBJ1-3; the best D guess is TRBD1, with 5 bases matching. The encoded CDR3 is CASSQDKPGTYSGNTIYF. Read as DNA, the sequence is TGTGCCAGCAGCCAAGATAAACCCGGGACTTATTCTGGAAACACCATATATTTT.